The TCR beta chain under discussion was sequenced for a study of T cell responses to AZD1222 COVID-19 vaccine. Second-dose groups at about 4 or about 12 weeks were pooled. The table came from immunoSEQ multiplex PCR; TCRdb's copy has only in-frame clones and leaves some out. The sample yields 110,000 to 150,000 clones, 88% seen once. The germline V gene encodes CDR1 MDHEN and CDR2 SYDVKM. This CDR3 contains 14 residues. The V and J ends lost 6 bases and 6 bases respectively, with 18 bases between them. Whole-study findings and limits: Just a handful of AZD1222 recipients tested seropositive at baseline. Rises in breadth and depth of Spike-specific TCRs came after two AZD1222 doses.

About this clone itself: Its antigen is currently unknown.

This sequence originates from an adult who received the AZD1222 COVID-19 vaccine. The chain has TRBV28 and TRBJ2-7; no reliable D call. The sample here was peripheral blood, taken 28 days after the second AZD1222 dose. The CDR3: CASSRLLPSLEQYF. The CDR3 bases are TGTGCCAGCAGCCGGCTACTTCCTTCCCTCGAGCAGTACTTC.